This entry concerns a single T cell receptor beta chain. The target of this receptor is not known. Qualities for individual bases were not recorded, and no much larger clone is one base off. Explained via the paper, the treatment or condition label denotes: allogeneic hematopoietic cell transplantation with graft depleted of TCRalphabeta T cells and CD19 B cells. Transplant recipients were children who received TCRalphabeta/CD19-depleted allogeneic hematopoietic cell grafts. The data belong to a study of T-cell reconstitution after alpha-beta-depleted transplantation in children (dated by TCRdb to 2015 to 2016). With regard to the full study: The study quantitatively tracked T-cell immune reconstitution after TCRalphabeta/CD19-depleted allogeneic hematopoietic cell transplantation in children using TCR repertoire profiling.

Library method: PCR. Sequencing was carried out with an Illumina HiSeq 2500. TCR library preparation used molecular barcoding, with unique molecular identifiers applied to normalize quantification of the TCRbeta repertoire. TCRdb's own reprocessing of the public reads used fastp at Q25 and MiXCR and kept productive beta chains. Rows are combined by CDR3 protein, so each entry shows the most common genes and DNA. Within this sample are about 470,000 distinct CDR3 sequences, with about 40% of them counted one time only. The ten largest account for 27% of the sample. The paper's findings and limits, for the study overall: Over subsequent months, a decline in hyperexpanded clone frequencies was noted, and after one year, T-cell counts and TCRbeta diversity were mostly ascribed to newly produced T cells. The apparently early alphabetaT-cell count recovery about two months after transplant was reportedly dependent on only several hundred rapidly expanded clones derived from non-depleted graft cells. In some patients, high TCRbeta diversity at day 60 was attributed to recipient T cells and intrathymic progenitors that had survived conditioning.

The origin of this receptor is a girl aged 2-15 years with aplastic anemia, due to receive a stem cell transplant. The sample consisted of PBMCs, taken before TCRalphabeta/CD19-depleted stem cell transplant.

This receptor carries the CDR3 CSARRTGYEQYF. The DNA sequence is TGCAGTGCTAGGCGGACTGGCTACGAGCAGTACTTC. The chain was built from TRBV20-1 and TRBJ2-7; the D region possibly corresponds to TRBD2 (5 bases align). Including cysteine and phenylalanine, the CDR3 has 12 amino acids. CDR3 DNA is the only sequence kept; it has 36 bases, read in frame from the first base. The germline V gene (reference sequence) sets CDR1 to DFQATT and CDR2 to SNEGSKA. Cut back by 3 bases and 3 bases, the V and J ends lie 9 bases apart.